This TCR beta chain emerged from a study of blood T cell repertoires in COVID-19 (TCRdb year 2020). Concerning the study at large: Collaborator samples came from the United States, Italy and Spain and covered acute and convalescent phases of COVID-19. The material from the prospective study consisted of cDNA or gDNA derived from T cells, B-cell-depleted T cells, or PBMCs. The dataset comprised deeply sampled blood TCRbeta repertoires from subjects exposed to, actively infected with, or recovered from COVID-19. The repertoires were made available in a free public database intended to serve as a resource for research on the immune response to SARS-CoV-2. The samples were drawn from two sources: the first 160 participants of the ongoing ImmuneRACE study, and 950 to 1,500 subjects contributed by 6 global collaborators. Sample metadata almost always included a de-identified subject ID, COVID-19 status, age in years and sex. Where available, HLA class I and class II types were taken from metadata supplied by the sample provider and were not determined by assay-based typing. Paper-wide results and their limitations: Clinical and demographic metadata were provided uncurated, with the amount varying by source and participant.

Relative to germline, V is missing 2 bases and J is missing 5 bases, with 5 bases of the junction outside any gene match. The CDR3 runs 16 amino acids, cysteine and phenylalanine included. Just the 48-base CDR3 DNA is kept, in frame starting at base 1. The germline V gene provides CDR1 MNHEY and CDR2 SVGAGI. At one collaborating source in Seattle, patients were enrolled during active infection and were followed longitudinally through the course of disease. Each collaborating institution followed its own protocols to collect whole blood in K2EDTA tubes. Collaborator samples were shipped for TCRbeta analysis as frozen whole blood, isolated PBMCs, or DNA extracted from either sample type. This clone was counted only a few times. Its antigen is still unknown. No much larger clone is present one base from it, and per-base qualities are unavailable. The immunoSEQ Assay, a bias-controlled multiplex PCR, was used to amplify TCRbeta CDR3 regions from genomic DNA. As for how the authors treated the data: Within the assay, amplification of reference gene primers was used to estimate how many nucleated cells each sample contained. Sequence reads were collapsed and filtered to measure the absolute abundance of every unique TCRbeta CDR3 rearrangement. Productive Simpson clonality was computed per sample as the square root of Simpson's diversity index over productive rearrangements. Imported from immuneACCESS, the table was reduced by TCRdb to in-frame sequences with V and J called. These copies leave out some clones; in studies compared against another copy, an unresolved V gene accounts for under half, and the cause of the remainder is not known. V, J and clone size were drawn from that table, and D and trimming were deduced from the DNA. Within this sample are roughly 280,000 clones, with about nine tenths of them counted one time only. The top ten hold approximately 10% of the sample.

Sequenced material: peripheral blood. Rearrangement joined TRBV6-5 to TRBJ2-7; the central 14 bases match TRBD2. This receptor was identified in a woman aged 30 to 39 with COVID-19, enrolled during active disease. The CDR3 region: CASSYGRLAGGNEQYF. The base sequence is TGTGCCAGCAGTTACGGGAGACTAGCGGGAGGGAACGAGCAGTACTTC.